This TCR beta chain was recorded in a study of spatial heterogeneity in lung cancer. Overall study: A unique TCR and UMI combination showed up more than ten times in raw reads, on average.

On each TCR cDNA molecule, a unique molecular identifier was present. A single record per CDR3 protein comes from TCRdb applying MiXCR to the 5' RACE reads. The sample lists more than 65,000 distinct CDR3 sequences, roughly 12% occurring once. Many counts were recorded for this clonotype. V was cut by 4 bases and J by 8 bases, with 12 bases left in between. Germline values: CDR1 SNHLY, CDR2 FYNNEI. The CDR3 extends over 13 amino acids. Regarding time point: sample taken at primary tumor resection. Material for sequencing was whole RNA from tumor, nontumor lung or frozen PBMC, left unsorted. V gene TRBV2 combines with J gene TRBJ2-1, with D unresolved. The material sequenced was PBMCs, taken at surgery. This receptor was identified in a male donor with early-stage non-small cell lung cancer. CDR3 DNA sequence: TGTGCCAGCAGTGGGTGGAGTGTGGATGAGCAGTTCTTC. Translation: CASSGWSVDEQFF.